The text below deals with one T cell receptor beta chain. Its antigen remains unidentified. The sample belongs to a study of CD8+ T cells in alopecia areata. Extraction of RNA preceded its reverse transcription into cDNA, which served as the sequencing template. The repertoire was sequenced with immunoSEQ multiplex PCR; TCRdb's copy has only in-frame clones and lacks some. The sample contains about 160,000 clones, around three fifths of which appear only once. Treatment described: oral pan-JAK inhibitor, 5-10 mg twice daily. Findings and limits, study-wide: In scalp and blood during tofacitinib, many expanded lesional clones persisted.

The receptor comes from a human donor with alopecia areata. The specimen was CD4+ T cells sorted from blood, collected at week 4, from a patient treated with tofacitinib.

The CDR3 DNA reads as TGTGCCAGCGGTCCCCACAGTCAGGCTGAAGCTTTCTTT. Amino acid sequence: CASGPHSQAEAFF. V and J are TRBV6-1 and TRBJ1-1; no reliable D call. With 8 bases removed from V and 6 bases from J, the gap between germline ends came to 16 bases. There are 13 residues in the CDR3. Germline CDR1 MNHNS, CDR2 SASEGT.